This TCR beta chain was retrieved from a study of cytomegalovirus exposure and HLA in healthy donors. The PCR contained 60 Vbeta and 13 Jbeta primers. TCRdb's copy holds only in-frame clones and misses some; the assay was immunoSEQ multiplex PCR. The sample carries around 170,000 clones, around 79% recorded once. V was trimmed by 1 base and J by 8 bases, leaving 14 bases between them. This CDR3 has 14 amino acids. Germline CDR1 reads MGHRA; CDR2 reads YSYEKL. Sequencing was done on a sample of PBMCs. The origin of this receptor is a woman aged 40-49 years in good health and CMV-seronegative. The chain carries TRBV4-1 and TRBJ1-1; D gene uncertain. The CDR3 DNA sequence: TGCGCCAGCAGCCAAGCCCGCAGCACAGCCGAAGCTTTCTTT. This translates into CASSQARSTAEAFF.